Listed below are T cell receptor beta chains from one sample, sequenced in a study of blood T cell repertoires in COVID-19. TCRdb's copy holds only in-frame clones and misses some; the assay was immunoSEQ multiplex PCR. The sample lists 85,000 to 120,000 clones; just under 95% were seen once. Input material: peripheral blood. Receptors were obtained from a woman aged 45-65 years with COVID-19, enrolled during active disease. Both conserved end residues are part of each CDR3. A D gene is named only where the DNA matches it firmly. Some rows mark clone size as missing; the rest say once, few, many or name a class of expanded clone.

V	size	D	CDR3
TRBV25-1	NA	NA	CASSDVGENTEAFF
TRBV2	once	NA	CASSEGRAYNSPLHF
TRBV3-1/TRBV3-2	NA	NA	CASSQRRKSGELFF
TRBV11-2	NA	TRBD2	CASRMTSGGDTQYF
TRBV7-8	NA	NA	CASSLTVSLEKLFF
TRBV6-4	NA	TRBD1	CASSGDRDSYNEQFF
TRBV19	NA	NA	CASSVTRNIQYF
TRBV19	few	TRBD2	CASSIGSASGGNEQFF
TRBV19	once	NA	CASSLQGPNQPQHF
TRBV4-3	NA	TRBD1	CASSQDLGQGQDTQYF
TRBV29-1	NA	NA	CSVGDFKESPLHF
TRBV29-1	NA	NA	CSAAGGSYNEQFF
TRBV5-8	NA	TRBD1	CASSLNDRAGNTIYF
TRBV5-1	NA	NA	CASTDSSANYGYTF
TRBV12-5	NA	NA	CASGLPTGPGGTEAFF
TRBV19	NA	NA	CASGGGPGDSEAFF
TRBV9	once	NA	CASSVVGVAGELFF
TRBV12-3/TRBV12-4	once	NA	CASSSTGMEGYTF
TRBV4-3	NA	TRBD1	CASSQEIPTGQGARIQYF
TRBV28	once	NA	CASSLRGQEQFF
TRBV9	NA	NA	CASSAAGSGELFF
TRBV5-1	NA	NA	CASSSGSLGEQFF
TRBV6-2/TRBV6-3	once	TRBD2	CASSYSRLAGMTYEQYF
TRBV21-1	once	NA	CASSKERTGRNDIQYF
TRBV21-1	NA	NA	CASSEDRAKNEKLFF
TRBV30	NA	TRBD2	CAWRSGVRDTQYF
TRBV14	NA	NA	CASSPPGFLAEKLFF
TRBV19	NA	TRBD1	CASSLGQGVGGYTF
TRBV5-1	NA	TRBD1	CASRLTLGQGDRTDTQYF
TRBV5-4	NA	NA	CASSSHPQGLQETQYF
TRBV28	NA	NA	CASSLLGGGNYGYTF
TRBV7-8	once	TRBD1	CASSPRTGSDEKLFF
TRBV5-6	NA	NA	CASSLPGFAYGYTF
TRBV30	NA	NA	CAWSPQGVTDTQYF
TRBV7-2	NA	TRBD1	CASSLTGGQTGNTIYF
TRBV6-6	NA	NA	CASSYETARNTEAFF
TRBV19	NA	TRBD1	CASSISRGRTEAFF
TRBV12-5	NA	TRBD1	CASGTGVETQYF
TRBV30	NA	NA	CAWMEGPNTGELFF
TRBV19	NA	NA	CASSLNYEQYF
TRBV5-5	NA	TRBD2	CASSLAMSQRGDHEQFF
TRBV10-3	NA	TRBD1	CAISALPGQGASGANVLTF
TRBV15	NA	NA	CATSRQGVQETQYF
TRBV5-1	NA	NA	CASRRGMNTEAFF
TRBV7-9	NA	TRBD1	CASSSTGALGYTF
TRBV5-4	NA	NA	CASSLARGRTYEQYF
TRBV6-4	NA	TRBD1	CASSEDRGRSSEAFF
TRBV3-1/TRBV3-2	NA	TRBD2	CASSQLAGVRYNEQFF
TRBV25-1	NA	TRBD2	CASRSGGGSYEQYF
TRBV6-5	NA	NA	CASSPLGVRGYTF
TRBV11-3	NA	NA	CASSLWETNTEAFF
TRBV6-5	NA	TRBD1	CASKKVRQGVSPLHF
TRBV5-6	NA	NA	CASSLGGGGRQPQHF
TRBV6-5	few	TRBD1	CASSPTGTGNSPLHF
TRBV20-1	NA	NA	CSVRTGDEQYF